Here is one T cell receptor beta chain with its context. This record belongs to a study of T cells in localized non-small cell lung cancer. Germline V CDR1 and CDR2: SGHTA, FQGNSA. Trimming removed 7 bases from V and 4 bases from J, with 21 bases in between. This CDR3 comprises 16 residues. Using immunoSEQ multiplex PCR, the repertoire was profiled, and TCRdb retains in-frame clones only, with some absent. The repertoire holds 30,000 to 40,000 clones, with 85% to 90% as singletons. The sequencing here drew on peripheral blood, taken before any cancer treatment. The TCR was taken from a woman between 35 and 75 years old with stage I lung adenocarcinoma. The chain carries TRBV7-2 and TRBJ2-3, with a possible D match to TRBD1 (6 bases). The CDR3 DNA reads TGTGCCAGCACCCGGTCTGGGGGCCGGTTTGCAGATACGCAGTATTTT. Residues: CASTRSGGRFADTQYF.